A single sample gave rise to the 26 T cell receptor beta chains below, sequenced in a study of T cells after yellow fever vaccination. From the 5' RACE reads, TCRdb called clonotypes with MiXCR, one entry per CDR3 protein. The sample consists of over 300,000 distinct CDR3 sequences, approximately 4% of them appearing once. The sequenced sample was PBMCs, obtained 5 days after the yellow fever booster vaccination. The receptor set was obtained from a man in his late teens or twenties who received the YFV17D yellow fever vaccine.

In its sample, this clonotype was seen many times. This chain links TRBV5-1 with TRBJ2-4; no clear D. This CDR3 comprises 15 residues. The V end lost 0 bases, the J end lost 1 base, and 8 bases lay between the germline ends. Germline CDR1 SGHRS, CDR2 YFSETQ. DNA for the CDR3: TGCGCCAGCAGCTTGGATCCGGGCGCCAAAAACATTCAGTACTTC. Translation gives CASSLDPGAKNIQYF.

This clonotype was seen ten or more times. The V gene is TRBV20-1, the J gene TRBJ1-1; D unclear. Germline values: CDR1 DFQATT, CDR2 SNEGSKA (reference sequence). Trimming removed 4 bases from V and 0 bases from J, with 9 bases in between. The CDR3 loop spans 13 amino acids. The CDR3 DNA reads TGCAGTGCTACCTCGGGGATGAACACTGAAGCTTTCTTT. Protein product: CSATSGMNTEAFF.

This chain joins TRBV28 and TRBJ2-1, with 9 nucleotides matching TRBD2. Germline V lookup: CDR1 MDHEN, CDR2 SYDVKM. This CDR3 is 15 amino acids long. Losses at the gene ends were 10 bases for V and 2 bases for J; bases not matched to a gene: 9. The DNA of the CDR3 is TGTGCCACCAAGCGTGGCGGGGGGGCCTACAATGAGCAGTTCTTC. Protein: CATKRGGGAYNEQFF.

This clonotype was detected ten times or more. The chain couples TRBV4-3 to TRBJ2-2; D might be TRBD1 or TRBD2, each matching 5 bases. Deletions cut 0 bases from V and 9 bases from J, with 8 bases between. In germline, CDR1 is LGHNA, CDR2 YSLEER. The CDR3 loop spans 13 amino acids. The CDR3 DNA reads TGCGCCAGCAGCCAAGAGAGGGGTAGGGAGCTGTTTTTT. Translation: CASSQERGRELFF.

This clonotype was observed a few times. V usage is TRBV28 and J usage is TRBJ1-2, with a tentative D call TRBD1 (6 bases). Trimming stripped 6 bases from V and 4 bases from J, with 15 bases between. This CDR3 spans 14 amino acids. Germline V CDR1 and CDR2: MDHEN, SYDVKM. CDR3 loop: CASRTYRVRYGYTF. CDR3 sequence (DNA): TGTGCCAGCAGAACCTACAGGGTACGCTATGGCTACACCTTC.

In this sample, this clonotype turned up a few times. The V and J genes are TRBV6-5 and TRBJ1-1; 9 nucleotides align to TRBD1. J was trimmed by 3 bases and V by 4 bases; bases with no gene match: 3. The CDR3 covers 14 residues. Germline CDR1 is MNHEY and CDR2 is SVGAGI. Here the CDR3 DNA reads TGTGCCAGCAGTTGGAGGACAGGGGACACTGAAGCTTTCTTT. Translating gives CASSWRTGDTEAFF.

This clonotype has a handful of counts. The CDR3 nucleotides are TGTGCCAGCAGCTTAACGTCAGCAACTAATGAAAAACTGTTTTTT. Its translation: CASSLTSATNEKLFF. V and J are TRBV7-2 and TRBJ1-4; D remains unclear. CDR3 length: 15 amino acids. V was clipped by 2 bases and J by 0 bases, with 7 bases between them. Germline loops: CDR1 SGHTA, CDR2 FQGNSA.

The chain employs TRBV27 and TRBJ2-1, with a possible D match to TRBD1 (5 bases). Germline V gene lookup returns CDR1 MNHEY and CDR2 SMNVEV (reference sequence). This CDR3 is built from 16 residues. Trimming removed 5 bases at V and 6 bases at J, with 20 bases between. The CDR3 DNA is TGTGCCAGCAGTCCCGCGGTCAGGGCGACCGGCAATGAGCAGTTCTTC. Its translation: CASSPAVRATGNEQFF.

This clonotype was picked up many times. The chain links TRBV29-1 to TRBJ2-3, with no clear D. Germline-derived CDR1 and CDR2 are SQVTM and ANQGSEA. CDR3 length equals 13 residues. V gave up 4 bases and J gave up 7 bases, with 15 bases separating them. The CDR3 DNA reads as TGCAGCGTTGCAGTCCGGGCCCCACATACGCAGTATTTT. Its protein is CSVAVRAPHTQYF.

This clonotype has at least ten counts. The rearrangement uses TRBV4-3 and TRBJ1-1; no definite D call. The ends were cut back, 10 bases at V and 1 base at J, with 4 bases in the middle. The germline gives CDR1 LGHNA, CDR2 YSLEER. The CDR3 spans 10 residues. As DNA, the CDR3 is TGCGCCACATGGAACACTGAAGCTTTCTTT. It codes for CATWNTEAFF.

This clonotype has a handful of counts. The CDR3 sequence: CASALGGGSSYEQYF. The CDR3 bases are TGTGCCAGTGCTTTGGGGGGGGGCTCTAGCTACGAGCAGTACTTC. This rearrangement joins TRBV7-2 to TRBJ2-7; D is possibly TRBD2 (7 bases). The CDR3 totals 15 residues. The V end lost 9 bases, the J end lost 3 bases, and 21 bases lay between the germline ends. The germline V gene encodes CDR1 SGHTA and CDR2 FQGNSA.

This clonotype was observed a few times. V usage is TRBV7-6 and J usage is TRBJ1-1, with 10 bases aligning to TRBD1. Losses at the gene ends were 0 bases for V and 0 bases for J; bases not matched to a gene: 7. This CDR3 has 18 amino acids. CDR1 is SGHVS and CDR2 is FNYEAQ in the germline V gene. CDR3 nucleotide sequence: TGTGCCAGCAGCTTAGCCCAGACAGGGGGCCTTGTGAACACTGAAGCTTTCTTT. Translating it yields CASSLAQTGGLVNTEAFF.

This clonotype was seen a handful of times. The V call is TRBV29-1, the J call TRBJ2-7; 7 bases fit TRBD1. With V trimmed by 4 bases and J by 2 bases, 2 bases remained unmatched. The CDR3 has 12 residues. Germline loops: CDR1 SQVTM, CDR2 ANQGSEA. CDR3 nucleotide sequence: TGCAGCGTTGGTACAGGGGCCTACGAGCAGTACGTC. Translation gives CSVGTGAYEQYV.

The rearrangement links TRBV4-3 to TRBJ1-1; D might be TRBD1 (5 bases). From germline, CDR1 is LGHNA and CDR2 YSLEER. V was shortened by 2 bases and J by 5 bases, with 9 bases between the two germline ends. The CDR3 is 13 residues long. The CDR3 loop reads CASSQRTYTEAFF. The CDR3 DNA follows: TGCGCCAGCAGCCAAAGGACATATACTGAAGCTTTCTTT.

There are a few counts of this clonotype. The chain combines TRBV6-2 or TRBV6-3 with TRBJ2-7; the D gene could be TRBD1 or TRBD2 (5 bases each). Germline V gives CDR1 MNHEY, CDR2 SVGEGT. Trimming removed 7 bases at V and 2 bases at J, with 12 bases between. The CDR3 sequence is 13 residues long. The CDR3 bases are TGTGCCAGCACTAACGGGGCAACCTACGAGCAGTACTTC. Residues: CASTNGATYEQYF.

The sample holds many counts of this clonotype. The chain combines TRBV29-1 with TRBJ1-1; D is perhaps TRBD1 (6 bases). Germline CDR1 and CDR2: SQVTM and ANQGSEA. Trimming left V 6 bases short and J 0 bases short, with 11 bases between. This CDR3 is built from 13 residues. The CDR3 sequence is CSVQGQLNTEAFF. Here the CDR3 DNA reads TGCAGCGTCCAAGGACAGTTGAACACTGAAGCTTTCTTT.

This clonotype was observed a handful of times. The gene calls are TRBV4-1 and TRBJ1-2; D might be TRBD1 (5 bases). Trimming pared 4 bases from V and 8 bases from J, leaving 20 bases between. The CDR3 spans 15 residues. Germline CDR1 reads MGHRA; CDR2 reads YSYEKL. The chain's CDR3 is CASSLGGGRPPGYTF. The CDR3 nucleotides are TGCGCCAGCAGCCTCGGGGGGGGACGACCCCCGGGCTACACCTTC.

There are many counts of this clonotype. The chain links TRBV7-2 to TRBJ2-7; 9 bases agree with TRBD1. Trimming took 5 bases from V and 3 from J; bases not matched to a gene: 5. This CDR3 has 14 amino acids. From germline, CDR1 is SGHTA and CDR2 FQGNSA. CDR3 protein: CASSEDRGSYEQYF. CDR3 coding DNA: TGTGCCAGCAGCGAGGACAGGGGAAGCTACGAGCAGTACTTC. Full variable domain (outside the CDR3, taken from reference TRBV7-2 and TRBJ2-7): GAGVSQSPSNKVTEKGKDVELRCDPISGHTALYWYRQSLGQGLEFLIYFQGNSAPDKSGLPSDRFSAERTGGSVSTLTIQRTQQEDSAVYLCASSEDRGSYEQYFGPGTRLTVT.

This clonotype has more than one count but fewer than ten. The chain links TRBV24-1 to TRBJ2-3; no firm D call. The germline V gene has CDR1 KGHDR and CDR2 SFDVKD. V dropped 4 bases and J dropped 2 bases, with 9 bases sitting between them. The CDR3 totals 14 residues. CDR3 DNA sequence: TGTGCCACCAGTGACCCGGCGGACACAGATACGCAGTATTTT. The encoded protein is CATSDPADTDTQYF.

The chain carries TRBV27 and TRBJ1-2; D is perhaps TRBD1 (6 bases). V gave up 2 bases and J gave up 9 bases, with 16 bases separating them. The CDR3 runs 14 residues. CDR1 and CDR2 from the germline V gene are MNHEY and SMNVEV (reference sequence). CDR3 amino acids: CASSLNSRGGRYTF. CDR3 coding DNA: TGTGCCAGCAGTTTAAATTCCAGGGGAGGTCGCTACACCTTC.

This clonotype has more than one count but fewer than ten. This rearrangement joins TRBV7-9 to TRBJ1-2, with D uncertain. CDR3 length: 12 residues. V lost 5 bases and J lost 7, with 11 bases in between. Germline CDR1 SEHNR, CDR2 FQNEAQ (reference sequence). The CDR3 protein is CASSPSVVGYTF. The DNA of the CDR3 is TGTGCCAGCAGCCCATCGGTGGTTGGCTACACCTTC.

This clonotype was picked up many times. The V and J genes are TRBV6-2 or TRBV6-3 and TRBJ2-7; D is possibly TRBD1 or TRBD2 (6 bases each). Trimming left V 5 bases short and J 3 bases short, with 17 bases between. Germline-derived CDR1 and CDR2 are MNHEY and SVGEGT. The CDR3 loop spans 15 amino acids. The DNA for the CDR3 is TGTGCCAGCAGTCCAACCCCCGGGGGCCTCTACGAGCAGTACTTC. Amino acids: CASSPTPGGLYEQYF.

This clonotype was detected only a few times. CDR3 residues: CASSQETGGRGNTEAFF. The CDR3 bases are TGTGCCAGCAGCCAAGAAACAGGGGGCCGGGGGAACACTGAAGCTTTCTTT. The V gene is TRBV4-2, the J gene TRBJ1-1, with 9 positions matching TRBD1. Germline CDR1 is LGHNA and CDR2 is YNFKEQ. This CDR3 is built from 17 residues. V lost 0 bases, J lost 1 base, and 6 bases stayed unmatched.

This clonotype was recorded at least ten times. This chain connects TRBV7-2 to TRBJ2-7; D might be TRBD1 or TRBD2, each matching 6 bases. This CDR3 spans 14 amino acids. Germline values: CDR1 SGHTA, CDR2 FQGNSA. V was cut by 5 bases and J by 6 bases, with 17 bases left in between. The CDR3 DNA follows: TGTGCCAGCAGCGCGGGACACCCGACCTCCGAGCAGTACTTC. Its protein product is CASSAGHPTSEQYF.

This clonotype was seen repeatedly, ten times or more. The chain links TRBV2 to TRBJ2-5; 10 bases map to TRBD2. CDR1 is SNHLY and CDR2 is FYNNEI in the germline V gene. There are 15 residues in the CDR3. V lost 4 bases, J lost 6 bases, and 8 bases stayed unmatched. The CDR3 DNA follows: TGTGCCAGCAGTGTGGGCGAGCGGGGGGGCCAGACCCAGTACTTC. This encodes CASSVGERGGQTQYF.

This clonotype was seen more than once but under ten times. The rearrangement uses TRBV5-6 and TRBJ2-3, with TRBD2 matching over 7 bases. There are 15 residues in the CDR3. Unmatched junction bases numbered 11, after V lost 7 bases and J lost 3 bases. Germline lookup yields CDR1 SGHDT and CDR2 YYEEEE. CDR3 coding DNA: TGTGCCAGCGTCGACCTGGCTAGCGGAACAGATACGCAGTATTTT. Amino acid sequence: CASVDLASGTDTQYF.